The 3 T cell receptor beta chains presented below share a single source sample, sequenced in a study of T cells in Graves' hyperthyroidism and ophthalmopathy. TCR beta CDR3 regions were amplified from RNA. An initial round of RT-PCR targeting the TCR CDR3 relied on the HTBI primer set. Each CDR3 protein gets one entry after TCRdb re-called the multiplex PCR reads with MiXCR. The data hold some 400,000 distinct CDR3 sequences, with approximately 15% observed a single time. The sequencing sample was made of blood. The receptors here all came from an older woman with Graves' hyperthyroidism.

J is TRBJ2-7 and V is TRBV30, with 9 bases lining up with TRBD1. The CDR3 has 13 amino acids. The ends lost 5 bases at V and 4 bases at J; junction bases unmatched: 6. Germline V gene data show CDR1 as GTSNPN and CDR2 as SVGIG (reference sequence). In DNA, the CDR3 is TGTGCCTGGGAGGGGACAGGGTCATACGAGCAGTACTTC. It specifies CAWEGTGSYEQYF.

This clonotype came up many times. V gene TRBV30 combines with J gene TRBJ1-5; weak D call: TRBD1 (5 bases). V was trimmed by 3 bases and J by 4 bases, leaving 7 bases between them. The CDR3 spans 12 residues. In germline, CDR1 is GTSNPN, CDR2 SVGIG (reference sequence). The CDR3 region is CAWSKGNQPQHF. The CDR3 DNA reads TGTGCCTGGAGCAAGGGGAATCAGCCCCAGCATTTT.

Many counts were recorded for this clonotype. The rearrangement uses TRBV12-3 or TRBV12-4 and TRBJ1-5; the match to TRBD1 covers 8 bases. This CDR3 has 15 residues. The ends lost 6 bases at V and 7 bases at J; junction bases unmatched: 11. CDR3 coding DNA: TGTGCCAGCAGCCGAACAGGGGGGGGAGGGCAGCCCCAGCATTTT. Its translation is CASSRTGGGGQPQHF.